The 2 T cell receptor beta chains below were found in one sample sequenced in a study of CD8 T cells in Susac syndrome. Random hexamers were used to reverse transcribe an amount of roughly 0.5 to 1 ug RNA. Each CDR3 protein gets one entry after TCRdb re-called the immunoSEQ multiplex PCR reads with MiXCR. In the table there are some 120,000 distinct CDR3 sequences, around 91% of which are singletons. The sample was CD8+ T cells from PBMCs. The receptors were sampled from a human donor with multiple sclerosis.

The V and J genes are TRBV10-3 and TRBJ1-1; no definite D call. The CDR3 length is 13 residues. The ends were cut back, 7 bases at V and 0 bases at J, with 9 bases in the middle. The V gene's germline CDR1 is ENHRY and CDR2 SYGVKD. The CDR3 DNA sequence: TGTGCCATCAAGCCGGATATGAACACTGAAGCTTTCTTT. Protein sequence: CAIKPDMNTEAFF.

The rearrangement joins TRBV12-3 or TRBV12-4 to TRBJ2-2, with 9 bases fitting TRBD1. The CDR3 has 17 amino acids. Germline trimming cut 5 bases from V and 0 bases from J; bases unmatched to any gene: 7. CDR3 coding DNA: TGTGCCAGCAGTCCCTGGACAGGGGTGGCGAACACCGGGGAGCTGTTTTTT. Amino acid sequence: CASSPWTGVANTGELFF.